This T cell receptor (beta chain) was documented in a study of blood T cell repertoires in COVID-19. Across the study: PBMCs, B-cell-depleted T cells, or T cells provided the cDNA or gDNA that made up the material.

The CDR3 length is 13 residues. V was clipped by 4 bases and J by 6 bases, with 12 bases between them. CDR1 KGHSH and CDR2 LQKENI come from the germline V gene. Original processing methods: Using reference gene primer amplification, nucleated cell counts were estimated. Some clones are missing from TCRdb's copy, which holds only in-frame ones; the method was immunoSEQ multiplex PCR. The V and J calls and clone size are taken from that table; D and trimming were inferred from the DNA. The data show around 120,000 clones, more than 80% seen once. This sequence joins TRBV18 and TRBJ2-5; D is perhaps TRBD2 (6 bases). The sample was peripheral blood. The TCR was taken from a woman older than 75 with acute or convalescent COVID-19. CDR3 loop: CASSRPGEKTQYF. For the CDR3, the DNA is TGTGCCAGCTCACGGCCGGGAGAGAAGACCCAGTACTTC.